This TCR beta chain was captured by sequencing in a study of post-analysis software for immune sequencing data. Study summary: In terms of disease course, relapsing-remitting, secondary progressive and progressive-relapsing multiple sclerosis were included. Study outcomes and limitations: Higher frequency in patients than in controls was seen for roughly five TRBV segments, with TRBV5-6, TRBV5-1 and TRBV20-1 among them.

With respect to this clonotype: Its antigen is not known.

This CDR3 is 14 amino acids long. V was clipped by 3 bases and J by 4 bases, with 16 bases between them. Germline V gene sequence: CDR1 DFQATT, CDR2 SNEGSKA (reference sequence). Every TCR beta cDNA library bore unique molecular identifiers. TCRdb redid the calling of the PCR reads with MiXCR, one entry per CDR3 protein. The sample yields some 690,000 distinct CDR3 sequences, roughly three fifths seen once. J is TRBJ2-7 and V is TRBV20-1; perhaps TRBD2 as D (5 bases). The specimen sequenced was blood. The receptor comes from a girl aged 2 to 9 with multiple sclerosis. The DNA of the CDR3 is TGCAGTGCTAGTGCCCTAGCCAATATATACGAGCAGTACTTC. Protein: CSASALANIYEQYF.